The next 12 T cell receptor beta chains were all read from a single sample in a study of blood T cell repertoires in COVID-19. Here immunoSEQ multiplex PCR was the method, and the copy in TCRdb shows in-frame clones only, minus some. The sample has a few hundred thousand clones; over 70% are singletons. Sequencing used PBMCs or T cells enriched from blood (not recorded which). These receptors all stem from a woman between 40 and 50 years old who had been exposed to COVID-19.

The chain employs TRBV18 and TRBJ1-6; maybe TRBD1 (5 bases). With 1 base removed from V and 10 bases from J, the gap between germline ends came to 20 bases. Germline-derived CDR1 and CDR2 are KGHSH and LQKENI. CDR3 length equals 17 residues. The CDR3 DNA follows: TGTGCCAGCTCACCACTACCTCTACAGGTTGGCGGATCACCCCTCCACTTT. Translation gives CASSPLPLQVGGSPLHF. The full variable domain, its missing parts supplied by reference TRBV18 and TRBJ1-6, is NAGVMQNPRHLVRRRGQEARLRCSPMKGHSHVYWYRQLPEEGLKFMVYLQKENIIDESGMPKERFSAEFPKEGPSILRIQQVVRGDSAAYFCASSPLPLQVGGSPLHFGNGTRLTVT.

V gene TRBV5-6 combines with J gene TRBJ2-5; maybe TRBD1 (5 bases). CDR3 length equals 14 residues. Per the germline V gene, CDR1 is SGHDT and CDR2 is YYEEEE. The V end was cut by 5 bases, the J end by 1 base, with 12 bases between. The DNA for the CDR3 is TGTGCCAGCAGTCAACAGGACCTCCAAGAGACCCAGTACTTC. Its protein product is CASSQQDLQETQYF. Based on the CDR3 plus reference TRBV5-6 and TRBJ2-5, the full variable domain is DAGVTQSPTHLIKTRGQQVTLRCSPKSGHDTVSWYQQALGQGPQFIFQYYEEEERQRGNFPDRFSGHQFPNYSSELNVNALLLGDSALYLCASSQQDLQETQYFGPGTRLLVL.

This chain joins TRBV7-9 and TRBJ2-5; D is ambiguous. This CDR3 has 15 amino acids. Trimming pared 5 bases from V and 2 bases from J, leaving 15 bases between. Germline assignment: CDR1 SEHNR and CDR2 FQNEAQ (reference sequence). DNA for the CDR3: TGTGCCAGCAGCACCGGGTCCCTAGTACAAGAGACCCAGTACTTC. This translates into CASSTGSLVQETQYF.

The genes are TRBV5-4 and TRBJ2-5; 9 nucleotides match TRBD1. Germline CDR1 SGHNT, CDR2 YYREEE (reference sequence). V shed 0 bases, J shed 1 base, and the junction held 1 base outside the gene matches. The CDR3 has 15 residues. CDR3 coding DNA: TGTGCCAGCAGCTTGGGGACAGGGGCCCAAGAGACCCAGTACTTC. This encodes CASSLGTGAQETQYF.

The chain couples TRBV23-1 to TRBJ1-1; no clear D. TRBV23-1 counts as an open reading frame of uncertain function. This CDR3 contains 15 residues. Trimming shortened V by 1 base and J by 7 bases, and 16 bases separated the two germline ends. CDR3 loop: CASSQLVGEPNEAFF. The CDR3 nucleotides are TGCGCCAGCAGTCAATTAGTGGGAGAGCCGAATGAAGCTTTCTTT.

V gene TRBV5-1 combines with J gene TRBJ1-2, with D maybe TRBD1 (6 bases). V lost 4 bases, J lost 4 bases, and 11 bases lay in between. This CDR3 contains 13 residues. Per germline, CDR1 SGHRS and CDR2 YFSETQ. The CDR3 DNA reads as TGCGCCAGCAGCCCCGGACAGATCTATGGCTACACCTTC. It translates to CASSPGQIYGYTF.

The rearrangement uses TRBV11-2 and TRBJ2-3; D possibly corresponds to TRBD1 (6 bases). Germline CDR1 reads SGHAT; CDR2 reads FQNNGV. V was clipped by 0 bases and J by 7 bases, with 8 bases between them. The CDR3 runs to 13 residues. CDR3 protein: CASSLETGHTQYF. CDR3 DNA: TGTGCCAGCAGCTTAGAGACAGGTCATACGCAGTATTTT.

The V call is TRBV6-5, the J call TRBJ2-2; TRBD1 matches 9 bases. This CDR3 region has 15 residues. After removal of 6 bases from V and 8 bases from J, the junction contained 10 bases not matched to a gene. Germline lookup yields CDR1 MNHEY and CDR2 SVGAGI. The CDR3 here is CASSHTTGGGGELFF. In nucleotides, the CDR3 is TGTGCCAGCAGCCACACTACAGGGGGCGGGGGGGAGCTGTTTTTT.

CDR3 amino acids: CASSLGSGNSNQPQHF. The CDR3 bases are TGTGCCAGCAGCTTAGGATCCGGGAACAGCAATCAGCCCCAGCATTTT. The chain couples TRBV13 to TRBJ1-5; D is ambiguous. V dropped 0 bases and J dropped 1 base, with 10 bases sitting between them. The CDR3 spans 16 residues. Germline V lookup: CDR1 PRHDT, CDR2 FYEKMQ (reference sequence).

V gene TRBV18 combines with J gene TRBJ2-1, with D maybe TRBD2 (5 bases). V lost 3 bases to trimming and J lost 4 bases, with 13 bases between them. Germline V gives CDR1 KGHSH, CDR2 LQKENI. The CDR3 runs 15 residues. This CDR3 is CASSPPGMLYNEQFF. Here the CDR3 DNA reads TGTGCCAGCTCACCTCCGGGGATGCTTTACAATGAGCAGTTCTTC.

The CDR3 DNA sequence: TGTGCCAGTAGTATCTTGGGCGGGAGGAGCACAGATACGCAGTATTTT. Encoded protein: CASSILGGRSTDTQYF. The chain uses TRBV19 and TRBJ2-3, with 8 nucleotides matching TRBD2. CDR3 length: 16 residues. The germline V gene has CDR1 LNHDA and CDR2 SQIVND (reference sequence). Losses at the gene ends were 3 bases for V and 0 bases for J; bases not matched to a gene: 5.

Turning to this clone: The sample carries other DNA sequences with the same CDR3. The rearrangement links TRBV5-6 to TRBJ2-7; D gene ambiguous. Between the trimmed V and J ends, which lost 3 bases and 4 bases, there was a span of 5 bases. CDR3 length: 11 residues. CDR1 SGHDT and CDR2 YYEEEE come from the germline V gene. CDR3 residues: CASSSSYEQYF. CDR3 sequence (DNA): TGTGCCAGCAGCTCCTCGTACGAGCAGTACTTC. Using reference TRBV5-6 and TRBJ2-7 for the parts outside the CDR3, the full variable domain is DAGVTQSPTHLIKTRGQQVTLRCSPKSGHDTVSWYQQALGQGPQFIFQYYEEEERQRGNFPDRFSGHQFPNYSSELNVNALLLGDSALYLCASSSSYEQYFGPGTRLTVT.